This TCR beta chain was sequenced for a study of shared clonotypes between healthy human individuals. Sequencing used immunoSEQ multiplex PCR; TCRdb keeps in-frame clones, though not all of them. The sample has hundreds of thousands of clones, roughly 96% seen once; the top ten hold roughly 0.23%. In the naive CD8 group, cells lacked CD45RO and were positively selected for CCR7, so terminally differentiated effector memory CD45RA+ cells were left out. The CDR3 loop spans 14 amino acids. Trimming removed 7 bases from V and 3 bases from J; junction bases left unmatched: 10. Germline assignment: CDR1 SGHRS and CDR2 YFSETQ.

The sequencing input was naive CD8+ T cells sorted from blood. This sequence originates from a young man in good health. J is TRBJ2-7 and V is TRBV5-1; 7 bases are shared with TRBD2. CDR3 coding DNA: TGCGCCAGCGCCACCCTTGAGCGGGACTACGAGCAGTACTTC. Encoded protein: CASATLERDYEQYF.